The 3 T cell receptor beta chains in this list originate from one sample, sequenced in a study of T cell responses to AZD1222 COVID-19 vaccine. The table came from immunoSEQ multiplex PCR; TCRdb's copy has only in-frame clones and leaves some out. The sample includes more than 75,000 clones, approximately 90% of them seen just once. The sequencing here drew on peripheral blood, taken on day 0 of AZD1222 vaccination. The receptors shown here come from an adult in good health.

The chain joins TRBV27 to TRBJ2-1; 14 positions agree with TRBD2. Germline V gene data show CDR1 as MNHEY and CDR2 as SMNVEV (reference sequence). This CDR3 region has 16 residues. The ends lost 5 bases at V and 8 bases at J; junction bases unmatched: 8. CDR3 residues: CASSPSGLAGVYEQFF. CDR3 coding DNA: TGTGCCAGCAGTCCCTCGGGACTAGCGGGAGTATATGAGCAGTTCTTC.

As DNA, the CDR3 is TGTGCCAGCAGCCCGCTACTAAACACCGGGGAGCTGTTTTTT. Translating it yields CASSPLLNTGELFF. The chain recombines TRBV6-2 or TRBV6-3 with TRBJ2-2; D unresolved. Trimming removed 6 bases from V and 2 bases from J, with 10 bases in between. The germline V gene has CDR1 MNHEY and CDR2 SVGEGT. This CDR3 has 14 amino acids.

The chain is built from TRBV7-2 and TRBJ1-2; D not certain. The CDR3 is made up of 14 amino acids. V gave up 6 bases and J gave up 4 bases, with 15 bases separating them. The germline CDR1 and CDR2 sequences are SGHTA and FQGNSA. CDR3 loop: CASRPWASGYGYTF. CDR3 DNA: TGTGCCAGCAGGCCATGGGCCTCCGGCTATGGCTACACCTTC.